This T cell receptor (beta chain) was recovered during a study of shared T cell receptors in the human thymus. Trimming took 4 bases from V and 0 from J, leaving 8 bases between them. Germline-derived CDR1 and CDR2 are SGHRS and YFSETQ. CDR3 length: 13 residues. Sequencing used immunoSEQ multiplex PCR; TCRdb keeps in-frame clones, though not all of them. Altogether around 340,000 clones are present, roughly 94% being singletons, with the ten largest covering around 0.018%. This sequence originates from a human donor. This sequence joins TRBV5-1 and TRBJ2-7, with D perhaps being TRBD1 or TRBD2 (5 bases each). What was sequenced was thymocytes. For the CDR3, the DNA is TGCGCCAGCAGCCGGGACGGCTCCTACGAGCAGTACTTC. Protein: CASSRDGSYEQYF.